This TCR beta chain derives from a study of Ad26.COV2.S vaccination and SARS-CoV-2 variants. The treatment here: roughly 19 received Ad26.COV2.S at low or high dose, single or two shots; about five received placebo; per-sample allocation not given. Specimens were obtained on day 63 following the first vaccine or placebo injection. Produced via immunoSEQ multiplex PCR; TCRdb's table is partial and in-frame only. The sample carries 380,000 or so clones, about 87% recorded once. Germline assignment: CDR1 SGDLS and CDR2 YYNGEE. The CDR3 has 15 residues. The ends were cut back, 4 bases at V and 1 base at J, with 14 bases in the middle.

Sequenced material: peripheral blood, taken in a trial of Ad26.COV2.S vaccine versus placebo. The receptor's source is a person between 18 and 59 years old who received the Ad26.COV2.S COVID-19 vaccine or a placebo. This chain connects TRBV9 to TRBJ1-1; a weak D match, TRBD1 (6 bases). Written as DNA, the CDR3 is TGTGCCAGCAGCTTGTATGGACAGACGAACACTGAAGCTTTCTTT. Encoded protein: CASSLYGQTNTEAFF.